The 20 T cell receptor beta chains below all came from one sample that was sequenced in a study of blood T cell repertoires in COVID-19. The protocol was immunoSEQ multiplex PCR, while the TCRdb copy is restricted to in-frame clones and leaves out a portion. The table lists some 180,000 clones, approximately 88% of them singletons. The sequenced sample consisted of peripheral blood. The source of these receptors is a middle-aged woman with COVID-19, enrolled during active disease.

V gene TRBV25-1 combines with J gene TRBJ1-1; TRBD1 is a possible D gene (6 bases). Germline V CDR1 and CDR2: MGHDK, SYGVNS. CDR3 length: 15 residues. V shed 5 bases and J shed 4 bases, with 17 bases lying between them. The CDR3 nucleotides are TGTGCCAGCAGTCCTGGGACACCAAGGTCCACTGAAGCTTTCTTT. Translated: CASSPGTPRSTEAFF.

J is TRBJ2-5 and V is TRBV27; D is perhaps TRBD1 (5 bases). This CDR3 has 14 amino acids. Trimming removed 5 bases at V and 2 bases at J, with 12 bases between. The germline gives CDR1 MNHEY, CDR2 SMNVEV (reference sequence). In nucleotides, the CDR3 is TGTGCCAGCAGTCAGGGTATCTCTCAAGAGACCCAGTACTTC. Residues: CASSQGISQETQYF.

J is TRBJ2-7 and V is TRBV10-1; 10 positions agree with TRBD1. Germline V gives CDR1 WNHNN, CDR2 SYGVQD (reference sequence). This CDR3 region has 18 residues. The V and J ends lost 0 bases and 1 base, in that order; junction bases with no gene match: 9. This CDR3 reads CASSESTGLGQGSYEQYF. DNA for the CDR3: TGCGCCAGCAGTGAGTCGACGGGGCTGGGACAGGGGTCCTACGAGCAGTACTTC.

V and J are TRBV5-6 and TRBJ2-5; TRBD2 agrees at 8 bases. The V segment lost 7 bases and the J segment 3 bases; nucleotides outside the gene matches: 11. This CDR3 spans 15 amino acids. The V gene's germline CDR1 is SGHDT and CDR2 YYEEEE. Written as DNA, the CDR3 is TGTGCCAGCGTCAAGTTAGCGGGGTCGGAAGAGACCCAGTACTTC. This encodes CASVKLAGSEETQYF.

This clone was seen a handful of times. The V gene is TRBV12-2, the J gene TRBJ1-5. TRBV12-2 corresponds to a pseudogene. The CDR3 covers 20 residues. The CDR3 spells CASPISGLQPPLVDNQPQHF. CDR3 coding DNA: TGTGCAAGTCCCATTAGCGGGTTGCAGCCTCCTTTAGTGGACAATCAGCCCCAGCATTTT.

The gene calls are TRBV18 and TRBJ2-7, with 7 bases matching TRBD2. The CDR3 is 14 residues long. Unmatched junction bases numbered 6, after V lost 2 bases and J lost 5 bases. The germline gives CDR1 KGHSH, CDR2 LQKENI. The CDR3: CASSPSGTTHEQYF. CDR3 nucleotides: TGTGCCAGCTCACCATCAGGGACTACCCACGAGCAGTACTTC.

The chain links TRBV7-3 to TRBJ2-5; TRBD1 aligns across 8 bases. The length of the CDR3 is 16 residues. Germline V gives CDR1 SGHTA, CDR2 FQGTGA. The V gene end was trimmed by 2 bases and the J gene end by 4 bases; junction bases not matched to a gene: 9. The CDR3 reads CASSLGGRGQGETQYF. The CDR3 DNA reads as TGTGCCAGCAGCTTAGGTGGCAGGGGGCAGGGAGAGACCCAGTACTTC. Looking up the rest from reference TRBV7-3 and TRBJ2-5 gives the full variable domain: GAGVSQTPSNKVTEKGKYVELRCDPISGHTALYWYRQSLGQGPEFLIYFQGTGAADDSGLPNDRFFAVRPEGSVSTLKIQRTERGDSAVYLCASSLGGRGQGETQYFGPGTRLLVL.

The rearrangement uses TRBV6-6 and TRBJ2-7; D remains unclear. Trimming removed 0 bases from V and 3 bases from J, with 6 bases in between. The germline gives CDR1 MNHNY, CDR2 SVGAGI (reference sequence). The CDR3 is 13 residues long. The CDR3 spells CASSYSTRYEQYF. CDR3 DNA sequence: TGTGCCAGCAGTTACTCTACACGCTACGAGCAGTACTTC.

The chain recombines TRBV6-6 with TRBJ1-1, with D hard to call. Trimming cost V 8 bases and J 1 base, with 8 bases left between them. Per germline, CDR1 MNHNY and CDR2 SVGAGI (reference sequence). The CDR3 contains 12 residues. The CDR3 sequence is CASGLGNTEAFF. CDR3 sequence (DNA): TGTGCCAGCGGCCTAGGGAACACTGAAGCTTTCTTT.

This clone was picked up one time. This chain uses TRBV5-1 with TRBJ1-3; TRBD1 matches 7 bases. V shed 7 bases and J 0 bases; nucleotides not matched to a gene: 7. There are 15 residues in the CDR3. In germline, CDR1 is SGHRS, CDR2 YFSETQ. CDR3: CASGLTGDSGNTIYF. The CDR3 bases are TGCGCCAGCGGATTAACAGGGGACTCTGGAAACACCATATATTTT.

The rearrangement links TRBV28 to TRBJ2-5; TRBD1 matches 7 bases. From germline, CDR1 is MDHEN and CDR2 SYDVKM. Trimming took 6 bases from V and 2 from J; bases not matched to a gene: 18. The CDR3 consists of 18 residues. The DNA of the CDR3 is TGTGCCAGCAGGCTGCCCCACCGGACAGGAGCCCATCAAGAGACCCAGTACTTC. Amino acids: CASRLPHRTGAHQETQYF. The full variable domain, rest sourced from reference TRBV28 and TRBJ2-5, is DVKVTQSSRYLVKRTGEKVFLECVQDMDHENMFWYRQDPGLGLRLIYFSYDVKMKEKGDIPEGYSVSREKKERFSLILESASTNQTSMYLCASRLPHRTGAHQETQYFGPGTRLLVL.

This chain uses TRBV29-1 with TRBJ2-2; a possible D gene is TRBD1 (5 bases). V shed 7 bases and J shed 5 bases, with 35 bases lying between them. The CDR3 has 20 amino acids. The germline V gene has CDR1 SQVTM and CDR2 ANQGSEA. CDR3 sequence: CSAATSFGLGDPRGTGELFF. The CDR3 region has the DNA TGCAGCGCCGCCACCTCCTTCGGATTAGGGGATCCAAGGGGAACCGGGGAGCTGTTTTTT.

This chain uses TRBV5-1 with TRBJ2-5, with 11 bases that match TRBD2. CDR3 length: 16 amino acids. Germline assignment: CDR1 SGHRS and CDR2 YFSETQ. With 1 base clipped from V and 2 bases from J, the junction kept 4 bases outside the gene matches. The chain's CDR3 is CASSLQGLAVQETQYF. CDR3 DNA: TGCGCCAGCAGCTTGCAGGGACTAGCGGTACAAGAGACCCAGTACTTC.

This sequence joins TRBV9 and TRBJ1-1; D gene unclear. CDR3 length: 13 residues. V was cut by 1 base and J by 6 bases, with 10 bases left in between. Germline V CDR1 and CDR2: SGDLS, YYNGEE. CDR3 region: CASSVLVSPEAFF. The DNA for the CDR3 is TGTGCCAGCAGCGTACTAGTGTCGCCTGAAGCTTTCTTT.

The chain links TRBV7-2 to TRBJ1-1; TRBD1 is a possible D gene (5 bases). The CDR3 is made up of 15 amino acids. V gave up 4 bases and J gave up 1 base, with 13 bases separating them. Germline loops: CDR1 SGHTA, CDR2 FQGNSA. The DNA for the CDR3 is TGTGCCAGCAGCTCCAGCGGGACCCAGAACACTGAAGCTTTCTTT. This encodes CASSSSGTQNTEAFF.

The chain couples TRBV7-9 to TRBJ1-2; 8 bases agree with TRBD1. V was pared by 1 base and J by 0 bases, with 4 bases of the junction left unmatched. CDR1 and CDR2 (germline): SEHNR, FQNEAQ (reference sequence). The CDR3 is 16 residues long. In nucleotides, the CDR3 is TGTGCCAGCAGCTTAGGGACAGGGTCTTCTAACTATGGCTACACCTTC. It encodes CASSLGTGSSNYGYTF.

This clone was counted between two and nine times. The chain employs TRBV7-9 and TRBJ2-1; D not resolved. The V gene's germline CDR1 is SEHNR and CDR2 FQNEAQ (reference sequence). The CDR3 is 11 residues long. Trimming stripped 5 bases from V and 8 bases from J, with 7 bases between. Here the CDR3 reads CASSLADEQFF. The CDR3, as DNA: TGTGCCAGCAGCCTCGCGGATGAGCAGTTCTTC.

Only a few counts were recorded for this clone. The gene calls are TRBV28 and TRBJ1-2; 9 positions match TRBD1. CDR1 and CDR2 (germline): MDHEN, SYDVKM. V lost 7 bases to trimming and J lost 2 bases; unmatched junction nucleotides: 8. The CDR3 has 15 residues. CDR3 in amino acids: CASTETGGKNYGYTF. The CDR3 DNA sequence: TGTGCCAGCACCGAAACAGGGGGCAAAAACTATGGCTACACCTTC.

V usage is TRBV9 and J usage is TRBJ2-1, with 8 positions matching TRBD2. The CDR3 consists of 16 residues. The V gene's germline CDR1 is SGDLS and CDR2 YYNGEE. V lost 4 bases and J lost 7; bases outside the gene matches: 13. Here the CDR3 reads CASSPRAGVGVNEQFF. In nucleotides, the CDR3 is TGTGCCAGCAGCCCCCGAGCGGGAGTAGGGGTTAATGAGCAGTTCTTC.

The genes are TRBV3-1 (or the pseudogene TRBV3-2) and TRBJ2-1; D gene ambiguous. The V and J ends lost 0 bases and 9 bases respectively, with 21 bases between them. The CDR3 sequence is 17 residues long. The germline gives CDR1 LGHDT, CDR2 YNNKEL (reference sequence). This CDR3 reads CASSQEPLWRGSFEQFF. The CDR3 coding sequence is TGTGCCAGCAGCCAAGAACCTTTATGGAGAGGCTCCTTTGAGCAGTTCTTC.